This TCR beta chain was retrieved from a study of blood T cell repertoires in COVID-19. Original processing notes: Quantification of nucleated cells was approximated via reference gene primer amplification. Assay used: immunoSEQ multiplex PCR; TCRdb lists only in-frame clones, some missing. V, J and clone size are taken as reported in that table, and D and trimming were inferred from the DNA itself. Of 200,000 to 250,000 clones detected, just over 85% appear once; the ten largest clones hold about 1.6%. V gave up 5 bases and J gave up 4 bases; unmatched junction bases: 6. The CDR3 is made up of 14 amino acids. Germline-derived CDR1 and CDR2 are SGHRS and YFSETQ.

The sample was PBMCs or T cells enriched from blood (not recorded which). The clonotype was recovered from a man aged 40-50 years who had recovered from COVID-19. The chain joins TRBV5-1 to TRBJ2-3; 8 nucleotides align to TRBD1. The CDR3 DNA is TGCGCCAGCAGTCGGGACAGGAACGCAGATACGCAGTATTTT. Translating gives CASSRDRNADTQYF.